The 9 T cell receptor beta chains below come from one sample, sequenced in a study of T cell changes during pregnancy in multiple sclerosis. The protocol was immunoSEQ multiplex PCR, while the TCRdb copy is restricted to in-frame clones and leaves out a portion. The table includes some 77,000 clones, approximately 90% detected once. The sequenced sample was CD4+ T cells from peripheral blood mononuclear cells, obtained before pregnancy. The source of these receptors is a female donor with multiple sclerosis, enrolled in a pregnancy study.

The chain joins TRBV4-2 to TRBJ2-6, with 9 bases matching TRBD2. The CDR3 contains 18 residues. CDR1 and CDR2 (germline): LGHNA, YNFKEQ. V shed 4 bases and J 1 base; nucleotides not matched to a gene: 8. CDR3 nucleotide sequence: TGTGCCAGCAGCCGAAATAGCGGGAGTCGTTCTGGGGCCAACGTCCTGACTTTC. Translating it yields CASSRNSGSRSGANVLTF.

In its sample, this clone was seen a few times. The chain employs TRBV14 and TRBJ1-1, with D hard to call. The CDR3 totals 14 residues. V was cut by 0 bases and J by 7 bases, with 12 bases left in between. Germline-derived CDR1 and CDR2 are SGHDN and FVKESK. The CDR3 DNA reads TGTGCCAGCAGCCAAGAAGTGACACCAGTTGAAGCTTTCTTT. It codes for CASSQEVTPVEAFF.

This clone has a single count. The gene calls are TRBV5-8 and TRBJ1-5; 8 bases are shared with TRBD1. This CDR3 spans 15 amino acids. Germline CDR1 is SGHTS and CDR2 is YDEGEE. Trimming removed 1 base from V and 7 bases from J; junction bases left unmatched: 7. The CDR3 spells CASSLLRGLDQPQHF. The DNA of the CDR3 is TGTGCCAGCAGCTTGCTCAGGGGGCTGGACCAGCCCCAGCATTTT. The complete variable domain, with remaining parts taken from reference TRBV5-8 and TRBJ1-5, reads EAGVTQSPTHLIKTRGQQATLRCSPISGHTSVYWYQQALGLGLQFLLWYDEGEERNRGNFPPRFSGRQFPNYSSELNVNALELEDSALYLCASSLLRGLDQPQHFGDGTRLSIL.

The rearrangement links TRBV7-2 to TRBJ2-3, with 7 bases that match TRBD2. CDR1 and CDR2 (germline): SGHTA, FQGNSA. There are 14 residues in the CDR3. Unmatched junction bases numbered 1, after V lost 0 bases and J lost 4 bases. CDR3 coding DNA: TGTGCCAGCAGCTTAGCGGGAGGGTCAGATACGCAGTATTTT. Its translation is CASSLAGGSDTQYF. The variable domain in full, completed from reference TRBV7-2 and TRBJ2-3, reads GAGVSQSPSNKVTEKGKDVELRCDPISGHTALYWYRQSLGQGLEFLIYFQGNSAPDKSGLPSDRFSAERTGGSVSTLTIQRTQQEDSAVYLCASSLAGGSDTQYFGPGTRLTVL.

V gene TRBV4-2 combines with J gene TRBJ2-2, with TRBD2 matching 9 bases. The CDR3 is made up of 21 amino acids. After removal of 1 base from V and 2 bases from J, the junction contained 17 bases not matched to a gene. The V gene's germline CDR1 is LGHNA and CDR2 YNFKEQ. The CDR3 sequence: CASSQGGPSGAVPINTGELFF. CDR3 sequence (DNA): TGTGCCAGCAGCCAAGGAGGTCCTAGCGGGGCGGTGCCGATTAACACCGGGGAGCTGTTTTTT.

This chain links TRBV2 with TRBJ2-5; 9 bases fit TRBD1. This CDR3 region has 15 residues. Germline-derived CDR1 and CDR2 are SNHLY and FYNNEI. V lost 4 bases and J lost 7; bases outside the gene matches: 10. The CDR3 region has the DNA TGTGCCAGCAGTGTACGGGACAGGGTATCAGGGACCCAGTACTTC. It translates to CASSVRDRVSGTQYF.

The chain uses TRBV7-3 and TRBJ1-6, with 10 bases identical to TRBD1. Trimming at V came to 6 bases and at J to 8 bases, leaving 7 bases not matched to a gene. Germline lookup yields CDR1 SGHTA and CDR2 FQGTGA. This CDR3 has 15 amino acids. CDR3 DNA sequence: TGTGCCAGCAGGCCAACCGGGACAGGGGATTCACCCCTCCACTTT. This sequence encodes CASRPTGTGDSPLHF.

This clone was seen just once. The chain has TRBV5-4 and TRBJ2-3, with a tentative D call TRBD1 (5 bases). This CDR3 spans 16 amino acids. With 4 bases removed from V and 4 bases from J, the gap between germline ends came to 19 bases. The germline CDR1 and CDR2 sequences are SGHNT and YYREEE (reference sequence). CDR3 coding DNA: TGTGCCAGCAGCCAACCAATGACAGCCGGTTCAGATACGCAGTATTTT. It translates to CASSQPMTAGSDTQYF.

The chain employs TRBV7-6 and TRBJ2-5, with a possible D match to TRBD2 (6 bases). From germline, CDR1 is SGHVS and CDR2 FNYEAQ. V was trimmed by 3 bases and J by 5 bases, leaving 19 bases between them. CDR3 length: 16 residues. The CDR3 region has the DNA TGTGCCAGCAGCTTGTTTCCCGGGGGACGGGGGGAGACCCAGTACTTC. As protein: CASSLFPGGRGETQYF.